This T cell receptor (beta chain) was retrieved from a study of cytomegalovirus exposure and HLA in healthy donors. CDR1 and CDR2 (germline): SGHAT, FQNNGV. Trimming took 0 bases from V and 4 from J; bases not matched to a gene: 7. This CDR3 comprises 16 residues. The PCR contained 60 Vbeta and 13 Jbeta primers. The protocol was immunoSEQ multiplex PCR, while the TCRdb copy is restricted to in-frame clones and leaves out a portion. The data hold 95,000 to 110,000 clones, with roughly 76% observed a single time. V gene TRBV11-2 combines with J gene TRBJ1-2, with 8 bases fitting TRBD1. The sequence was obtained from a man aged 18 to 29 in good health and CMV-seronegative. Sequencing was performed on PBMCs. The CDR3 sequence: CASSLEARTGGYGYTF. The DNA for the CDR3 is TGTGCCAGCAGCTTAGAAGCCCGCACAGGGGGCTATGGCTACACCTTC.